These 26 T cell receptor beta chains were all obtained from the same sample, sequenced in a study of T-cell reconstitution after alpha-beta-depleted transplantation in children. Preparation of the TCRbeta library was carried out with unique molecular identifiers. Each CDR3 protein gets one entry after TCRdb re-called the PCR reads with MiXCR. Counted here are fewer than 700,000 distinct CDR3 sequences, over 10% occurring once; the ten biggest clones make up about 2.2%. Sequencing was performed on PBMCs, mostly from graft donor cells, taken 360 days after TCRalphabeta/CD19-depleted stem cell transplant. Receptors originate from a male patient aged 10 to 17 who had a stem cell transplant for acute myeloid leukemia, so the T cells may come from the graft donor.

This clonotype was seen more than once but under ten times. J is TRBJ2-3 and V is TRBV20-1, with 9 bases lining up with TRBD2. Germline V lookup: CDR1 DFQATT, CDR2 SNEGSKA (reference sequence). This CDR3 contains 17 residues. The V segment lost 1 base and the J segment 2 bases; nucleotides outside the gene matches: 10. CDR3: CSARGGGRVPLTDTQYF. The CDR3, as DNA: TGCAGTGCTAGAGGTGGCGGGAGGGTTCCTCTCACAGATACGCAGTATTTT.

The rearrangement uses TRBV20-1 and TRBJ2-7; 7 bases map to TRBD2. This CDR3 has 13 residues. Germline V gene data show CDR1 as DFQATT and CDR2 as SNEGSKA (reference sequence). J was trimmed by 7 bases and V by 4 bases; bases with no gene match: 10. The CDR3 protein is CSAISSGPPEQYF. The CDR3 DNA is TGCAGTGCTATCTCTAGCGGACCCCCTGAGCAGTACTTC.

This clonotype turned up a few times. The V gene is TRBV25-1, the J gene TRBJ2-7, with D uncertain. This CDR3 region has 12 residues. The germline V gene encodes CDR1 MGHDK and CDR2 SYGVNS. The V end lost 5 bases, the J end lost 5 bases, and 10 bases lay between the germline ends. The CDR3: CASSPWVNEQYF. CDR3 DNA sequence: TGTGCCAGCAGTCCGTGGGTCAACGAGCAGTACTTC.

In this sample, this clonotype turned up many times. The gene calls are TRBV5-6 and TRBJ1-1, with a tentative D call TRBD1 (5 bases). CDR3 length: 15 residues. V was cut by 3 bases and J by 2 bases, with 14 bases left in between. Germline lookup yields CDR1 SGHDT and CDR2 YYEEEE. The CDR3 DNA reads TGTGCCAGCAGCTCTTCCGACAGTCATAACACTGAAGCTTTCTTT. Protein sequence: CASSSSDSHNTEAFF.

This clonotype turned up a few times. This chain joins TRBV6-6 and TRBJ2-3; D call uncertain. CDR1 is MNHNY, CDR2 SVGAGI, per germline (reference sequence). V gave up 2 bases and J gave up 2 bases, with 5 bases separating them. This CDR3 region has 13 residues. The CDR3, as DNA: TGTGCCAGCAGTTACGTACACACAGATACGCAGTATTTT. Protein: CASSYVHTDTQYF.

The chain has TRBV4-3 and TRBJ2-7; D gene uncertain. The CDR3 runs to 16 residues. Germline V gene sequence: CDR1 LGHNA, CDR2 YSLEER. V shed 0 bases and J shed 3 bases, with 15 bases lying between them. The CDR3 is CASSQDILTSNYEQYF. CDR3 bases: TGCGCCAGCAGCCAAGATATCCTCACATCTAACTACGAGCAGTACTTC.

This clonotype was recorded at least ten times. This chain links TRBV9 with TRBJ2-7; TRBD1 matches 12 bases. CDR3 length: 15 amino acids. V lost 2 bases and J lost 6; bases outside the gene matches: 6. CDR1 is SGDLS and CDR2 is YYNGEE in the germline V gene. The CDR3 nucleotides are TGTGCCAGCAGCGTGGAGAGGGACAGGGGGCGCGAGCAGTACTTC. Encoded protein: CASSVERDRGREQYF.

In this sample, this clonotype turned up once. The CDR3 bases are TGTGCCAGCAGCTCCCCGGGACTAGCTTTTTCCTACGAGCAGTACTTC. The encoded protein is CASSSPGLAFSYEQYF. The rearrangement joins TRBV28 to TRBJ2-7; 9 bases match TRBD2. CDR1 is MDHEN and CDR2 is SYDVKM in the germline V gene. Trimming at V came to 6 bases and at J to 1 base, leaving 10 bases not matched to a gene. CDR3 length: 16 amino acids.

Remarks on this clonotype: A much bigger clone sits one base away, suggesting this may be a read error. The V and J genes are TRBV29-1 and TRBJ2-1; D assignment may be TRBD1 or TRBD2 (5 bases each). The V end was cut by 6 bases, the J end by 0 bases, with 24 bases between. Germline CDR1 reads SQVTM; CDR2 reads ANQGSEA. The CDR3 has 18 amino acids. The CDR3 is CSVGSEWGSRHSYNEQFF. The CDR3 bases are TGCAGCGTGGGTTCGGAGTGGGGGAGCAGGCACTCCTACAATGAGCAGTTCTTC.

This clonotype was seen a handful of times. The V call is TRBV6-1, the J call TRBJ2-5; D unresolved. Germline CDR1 and CDR2: MNHNS and SASEGT. This CDR3 is built from 14 residues. Trimming shortened V by 5 bases and J by 0 bases, and 10 bases separated the two germline ends. The CDR3 DNA is TGTGCCAGCAGTCCGCAGATGTACCAAGAGACCCAGTACTTC. This sequence encodes CASSPQMYQETQYF.

The table lists this clonotype with a few counts. The V and J genes are TRBV20-1 and TRBJ2-1; 16 nucleotides agree with TRBD2. This CDR3 contains 13 residues. Germline values: CDR1 DFQATT, CDR2 SNEGSKA (reference sequence). V was pared by 5 bases and J by 10 bases, with 2 bases of the junction left unmatched. The chain's CDR3 is CSAGTSGRVEQFF. The CDR3 nucleotides read TGCAGTGCTGGGACTAGCGGGAGGGTAGAGCAGTTCTTC.

This clonotype was seen repeatedly, ten times or more. The rearrangement joins TRBV6-2 or TRBV6-3 to TRBJ2-2; D remains ambiguous. Looked up from germline, CDR1 is MNHEY and CDR2 is SVGEGT. CDR3 length: 14 residues. V was clipped by 2 bases and J by 4 bases, with 8 bases between them. The DNA of the CDR3 is TGTGCCAGCAGTTACAGGGTTGGCACCGGGGAGCTGTTTTTT. Translated, it gives CASSYRVGTGELFF.

V usage is TRBV28 and J usage is TRBJ2-7, with TRBD1 matching 9 bases. V lost 3 bases, J lost 3 bases, and 6 bases stayed unmatched. The CDR3 is 15 amino acids. The germline CDR1 and CDR2 sequences are MDHEN and SYDVKM. This chain's CDR3 is CASSFAGTGYYEQYF. Written as DNA, the CDR3 is TGTGCCAGCAGTTTCGCCGGGACAGGGTACTACGAGCAGTACTTC.

The chain links TRBV3-1 to TRBJ2-7, with TRBD1 identical over 10 bases. CDR3 length: 16 amino acids. With 4 bases clipped from V and 7 bases from J, the junction kept 13 bases outside the gene matches. Germline V gene data show CDR1 as LGHDT and CDR2 as YNNKEL (reference sequence). Written as DNA, the CDR3 is TGTGCCAGCAGCCTCCCTCGAGGACAGGGGGTTGGGGAGCAGTACTTC. Translation: CASSLPRGQGVGEQYF.

This clonotype has ten or more counts. The chain carries TRBV28 and TRBJ2-5; 10 positions agree with TRBD2. CDR1 and CDR2 (germline): MDHEN, SYDVKM. Trimming took 6 bases from V and 3 from J; bases not matched to a gene: 10. The CDR3 is 16 amino acids. CDR3 bases: TGTGCCAGCAGACGAGGACTAGCGGATGGGGAAGAGACCCAGTACTTC. Translating gives CASRRGLADGEETQYF.

There are many counts of this clonotype. The rearrangement joins TRBV18 to TRBJ2-7; 8 bases align to TRBD1. Looked up from germline, CDR1 is KGHSH and CDR2 is LQKENI. J was trimmed by 0 bases and V by 3 bases; bases with no gene match: 1. The CDR3 length is 14 residues. The CDR3 is CASSPDRASYEQYF. CDR3 nucleotides: TGTGCCAGCTCACCGGACAGGGCCTCCTACGAGCAGTACTTC.

This clonotype was detected many times. This chain uses TRBV28 with TRBJ2-1, with 7 bases fitting TRBD2. Germline values: CDR1 MDHEN, CDR2 SYDVKM. The CDR3 contains 17 residues. The J segment lost 3 bases and the V segment lost 6 bases, leaving 14 bases of the junction unmatched. The CDR3 sequence: CASSRRGAGNGYNEQFF. CDR3 bases: TGTGCCAGCAGCCGTAGGGGAGCGGGAAACGGCTACAATGAGCAGTTCTTC.

J is TRBJ2-1 and V is TRBV13, with 9 bases that match TRBD1. V lost 2 bases to trimming and J lost 6 bases; unmatched junction nucleotides: 14. Germline V gives CDR1 PRHDT, CDR2 FYEKMQ (reference sequence). This CDR3 contains 18 residues. This chain's CDR3 is CASSLSLSGTGYFNEQFF. In DNA, the CDR3 is TGTGCCAGCAGCTTAAGTCTGTCCGGGACAGGGTATTTCAATGAGCAGTTCTTC.

At least ten counts were recorded for this clonotype. The J gene is TRBJ2-2, the V gene TRBV4-2; weak D call: TRBD2 (5 bases). Germline CDR1 LGHNA, CDR2 YNFKEQ. The CDR3 covers 16 residues. V was cut by 0 bases and J by 5 bases, with 13 bases left in between. DNA for the CDR3: TGTGCCAGCAGCCAAGATAATCTGTGGGAGACCGGGGAGCTGTTTTTT. As protein: CASSQDNLWETGELFF.

The chain couples TRBV20-1 to TRBJ2-1; D is possibly TRBD2 (5 bases). Deletions cut 3 bases from V and 4 bases from J, with 13 bases between. CDR3 length: 14 amino acids. Germline CDR1 and CDR2: DFQATT and SNEGSKA (reference sequence). CDR3: CSASESSPYNEQFF. The CDR3 region has the DNA TGCAGTGCTAGTGAGTCTAGCCCGTACAATGAGCAGTTCTTC.

The chain is built from TRBV27 and TRBJ2-3; 8 bases line up with TRBD2. Germline loops: CDR1 MNHEY, CDR2 SMNVEV (reference sequence). V shed 6 bases and J 4 bases; nucleotides not matched to a gene: 15. The CDR3 is made up of 17 amino acids. This CDR3 reads CASSSVGGSGTADTQYF. In DNA form, the CDR3 reads TGTGCCAGCAGCTCGGTGGGTGGTAGCGGGACGGCAGATACGCAGTATTTT.

The rearrangement uses TRBV9 and TRBJ2-1; D gene ambiguous. V gave up 0 bases and J gave up 3 bases, with 13 bases separating them. The CDR3 length is 16 residues. Looked up from germline, CDR1 is SGDLS and CDR2 is YYNGEE. Written as DNA, the CDR3 is TGTGCCAGCAGCGTAGGACCTACGGTGGACTACAATGAGCAGTTCTTC. Translating it yields CASSVGPTVDYNEQFF.

J is TRBJ2-3 and V is TRBV6-1; 8 bases map to TRBD2. CDR3 length: 15 residues. The germline gives CDR1 MNHNS, CDR2 SASEGT. V lost 6 bases to trimming and J lost 0 bases; unmatched junction nucleotides: 5. The CDR3 is CASRASGLSTDTQYF. Here the CDR3 DNA reads TGTGCCAGCAGGGCTAGCGGGTTAAGCACAGATACGCAGTATTTT.

The chain is built from TRBV7-2 and TRBJ1-5, with 7 bases lining up with TRBD1. Germline CDR1 and CDR2: SGHTA and FQGNSA. The CDR3 is 15 residues long. V was clipped by 4 bases and J by 2 bases; unmatched bases: 5. The CDR3 protein is CASSSTGVGNQPQHF. In DNA, the CDR3 is TGTGCCAGCAGCTCCACAGGGGTGGGCAATCAGCCCCAGCATTTT.

This clonotype was recorded many times. This chain uses TRBV29-1 with TRBJ2-7; TRBD1 or TRBD2 may be the D gene (5 bases each). The CDR3 loop spans 15 amino acids. Germline lookup yields CDR1 SQVTM and CDR2 ANQGSEA. V shed 4 bases and J shed 0 bases, with 16 bases lying between them. The CDR3, as DNA: TGCAGCGTTGGACCCGGGGACCGGAGCTCCTACGAGCAGTACTTC. Its translation: CSVGPGDRSSYEQYF.

The V gene is TRBV7-6, the J gene TRBJ2-7, with 9 bases that match TRBD2. V was clipped by 1 base and J by 4 bases; unmatched bases: 5. Germline loops: CDR1 SGHVS, CDR2 FNYEAQ. The CDR3 runs 15 residues. DNA of the CDR3: TGTGCCAGCAGCTTAGTCGGCGCGGGAGGGTACGAGCAGTACTTC. It codes for CASSLVGAGGYEQYF.